A single sample gave rise to the 4 T cell receptor beta chains below, sequenced in a study of read filtering for tumor transcriptome and immune sequencing. From roughly 400 ng of RNA, a library with molecular barcoded alpha/delta and beta/gamma adaptors was made. TCRdb passed the reads through MiXCR, listing each CDR3 protein once. The data hold 90,000 to 95,000 distinct CDR3 sequences, with about 22% observed a single time. The sequenced sample was a population of CD138-negative cells sorted from bone marrow. Receptors were obtained from a donor at least 40 years old with multiple myeloma.

This clonotype was observed a handful of times. This sequence joins TRBV20-1 and TRBJ2-6; maybe TRBD1 (5 bases). There are 16 residues in the CDR3. V lost 6 bases to trimming and J lost 0 bases, with 15 bases between them. The germline V gene has CDR1 DFQATT and CDR2 SNEGSKA (reference sequence). The CDR3: CSARTPKGSGANVLTF. CDR3 DNA: TGCAGTGCCCGGACACCCAAGGGCTCTGGGGCCAACGTCCTGACTTTC.

This clonotype was seen ten or more times. V usage is TRBV28 and J usage is TRBJ2-2; no definite D call. Germline CDR1 MDHEN, CDR2 SYDVKM. The CDR3 totals 13 residues. Trimming took 4 bases from V and 4 from J, leaving 7 bases between them. The CDR3 bases are TGTGCCAGCAGTTCCACGATCACCGGGGAGCTGTTTTTT. It is translated as CASSSTITGELFF. Full variable domain (outside the CDR3, taken from reference TRBV28 and TRBJ2-2): DVKVTQSSRYLVKRTGEKVFLECVQDMDHENMFWYRQDPGLGLRLIYFSYDVKMKEKGDIPEGYSVSREKKERFSLILESASTNQTSMYLCASSSTITGELFFGEGSRLTVL.

This clonotype was observed at least ten times. The gene calls are TRBV7-6 and TRBJ2-1, with 9 bases fitting TRBD1. Looked up from germline, CDR1 is SGHVS and CDR2 is FNYEAQ. J lost 4 bases, V lost 5 bases, and 12 bases had no gene match. CDR3 length: 17 amino acids. The CDR3 nucleotides read TGTGCCAGCAGCCCCGAAGTAGGGACAGGGACATACAATGAGCAGTTCTTC. It translates to CASSPEVGTGTYNEQFF. Filled out from reference TRBV7-6 and TRBJ2-1, the complete variable domain reads GAGVSQSPRYKVTKRGQDVALRCDPISGHVSLYWYRQALGQGPEFLTYFNYEAQQDKSGLPNDRFSAERPEGSISTLTIQRTEQRDSAMYRCASSPEVGTGTYNEQFFGPGTRLTVL.

This clonotype appeared many times. The chain links TRBV24-1 to TRBJ2-7; D is unresolved. Germline-derived CDR1 and CDR2 are KGHDR and SFDVKD. The CDR3 is 13 amino acids. The V end lost 11 bases, the J end lost 2 bases, and 15 bases lay between the germline ends. CDR3 amino acids: CANGPFFAYEQYF. The CDR3 bases are TGTGCCAACGGACCCTTTTTCGCCTACGAGCAGTACTTC.